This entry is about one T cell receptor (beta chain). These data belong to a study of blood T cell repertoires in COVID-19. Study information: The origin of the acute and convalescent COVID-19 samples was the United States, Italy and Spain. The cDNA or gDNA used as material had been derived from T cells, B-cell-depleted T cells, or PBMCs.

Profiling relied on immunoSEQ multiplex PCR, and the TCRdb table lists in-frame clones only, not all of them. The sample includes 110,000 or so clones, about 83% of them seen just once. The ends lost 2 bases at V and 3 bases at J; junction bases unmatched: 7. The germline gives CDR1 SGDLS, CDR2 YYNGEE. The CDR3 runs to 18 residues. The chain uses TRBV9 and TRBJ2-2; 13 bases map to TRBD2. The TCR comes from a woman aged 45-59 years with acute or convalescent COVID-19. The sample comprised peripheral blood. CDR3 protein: CASSVWTSGRGHTGELFF. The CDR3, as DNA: TGTGCCAGCAGCGTCTGGACTAGCGGGAGAGGGCACACCGGGGAGCTGTTTTTT.